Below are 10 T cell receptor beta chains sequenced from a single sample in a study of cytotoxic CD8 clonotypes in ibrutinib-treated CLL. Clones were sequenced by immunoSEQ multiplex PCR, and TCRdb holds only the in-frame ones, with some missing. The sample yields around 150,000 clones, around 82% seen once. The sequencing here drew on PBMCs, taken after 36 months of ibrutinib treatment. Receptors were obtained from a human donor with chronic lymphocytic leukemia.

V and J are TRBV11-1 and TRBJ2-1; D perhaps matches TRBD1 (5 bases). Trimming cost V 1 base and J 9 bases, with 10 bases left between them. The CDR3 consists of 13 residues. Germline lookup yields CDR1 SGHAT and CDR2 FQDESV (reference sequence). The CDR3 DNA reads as TGTGCCAGCAGCTTAGTGGGGCCCGGTGAGCAGTTCTTC. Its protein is CASSLVGPGEQFF.

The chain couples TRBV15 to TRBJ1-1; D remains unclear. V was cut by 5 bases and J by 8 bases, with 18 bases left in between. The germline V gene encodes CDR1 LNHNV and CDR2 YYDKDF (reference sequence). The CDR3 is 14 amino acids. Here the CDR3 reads CATSQPHQMSEAFF. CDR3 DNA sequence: TGTGCCACCAGCCAACCCCATCAGATGAGCGAAGCTTTCTTT. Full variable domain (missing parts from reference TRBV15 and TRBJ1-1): DAMVIQNPRYQVTQFGKPVTLSCSQTLNHNVMYWYQQKSSQAPKLLFHYYDKDFNNEADTPDNFQSRRPNTSFCFLDIRSPGLGDTAMYLCATSQPHQMSEAFFGQGTRLTVV.

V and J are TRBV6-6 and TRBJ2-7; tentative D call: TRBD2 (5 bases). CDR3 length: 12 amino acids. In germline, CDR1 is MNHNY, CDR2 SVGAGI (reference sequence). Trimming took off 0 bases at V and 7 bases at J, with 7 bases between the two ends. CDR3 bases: TGTGCCAGCAGTTACTCCCGAGGGGAGCAGTACTTC. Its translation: CASSYSRGEQYF.

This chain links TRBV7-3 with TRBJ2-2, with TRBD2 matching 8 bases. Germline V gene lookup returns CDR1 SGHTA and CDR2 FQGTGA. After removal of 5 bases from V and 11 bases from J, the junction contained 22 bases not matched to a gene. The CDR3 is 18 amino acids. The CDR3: CASSPTRPGLGLRGELFF. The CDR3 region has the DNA TGTGCCAGCAGCCCCACAAGGCCGGGACTAGGGTTGAGGGGAGAGCTGTTTTTT.

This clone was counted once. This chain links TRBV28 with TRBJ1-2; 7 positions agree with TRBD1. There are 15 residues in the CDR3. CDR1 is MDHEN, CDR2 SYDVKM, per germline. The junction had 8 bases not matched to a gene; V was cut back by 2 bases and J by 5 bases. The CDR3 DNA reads TGTGCCAGCAGTTTAATAACAGGGGCGTCATATGGCTACACCTTC. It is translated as CASSLITGASYGYTF.

The CDR3 is CAISESEGGPGYGYTF. The CDR3 DNA follows: TGTGCCATCAGTGAGTCTGAAGGGGGCCCTGGATATGGCTACACCTTC. The chain recombines TRBV10-3 with TRBJ1-2; 7 bases fit TRBD1. Germline assignment: CDR1 ENHRY and CDR2 SYGVKD. The CDR3 totals 16 residues. V lost 0 bases and J lost 5; bases outside the gene matches: 9.

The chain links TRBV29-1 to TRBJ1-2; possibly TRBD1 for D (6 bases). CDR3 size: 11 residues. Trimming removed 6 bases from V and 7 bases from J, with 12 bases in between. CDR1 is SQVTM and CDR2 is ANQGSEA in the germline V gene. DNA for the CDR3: TGCAGCGTACAGGGAGTTGCTGGCTACACCTTC. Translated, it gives CSVQGVAGYTF.

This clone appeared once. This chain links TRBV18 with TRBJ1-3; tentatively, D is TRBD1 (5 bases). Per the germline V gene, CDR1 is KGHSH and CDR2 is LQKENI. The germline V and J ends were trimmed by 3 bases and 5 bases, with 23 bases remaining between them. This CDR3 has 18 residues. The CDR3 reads CASSPPTYTGLSRNTIYF. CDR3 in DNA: TGTGCCAGCTCACCGCCAACGTATACAGGACTGAGCAGAAACACCATATATTTT.

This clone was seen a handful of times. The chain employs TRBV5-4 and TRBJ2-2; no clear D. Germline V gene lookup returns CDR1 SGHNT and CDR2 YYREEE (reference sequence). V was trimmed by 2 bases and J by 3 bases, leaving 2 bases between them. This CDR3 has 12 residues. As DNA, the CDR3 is TGTGCCAGCAGCTTCGACACCGGGGAGCTGTTTTTT. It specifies CASSFDTGELFF.

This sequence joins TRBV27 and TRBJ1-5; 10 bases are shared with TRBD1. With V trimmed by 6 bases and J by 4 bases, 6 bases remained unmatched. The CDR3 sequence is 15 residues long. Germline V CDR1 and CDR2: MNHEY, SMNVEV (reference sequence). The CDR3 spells CASSHRTGGNQPQHF. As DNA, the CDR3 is TGTGCCAGCAGCCATCGGACAGGGGGGAATCAGCCCCAGCATTTT.